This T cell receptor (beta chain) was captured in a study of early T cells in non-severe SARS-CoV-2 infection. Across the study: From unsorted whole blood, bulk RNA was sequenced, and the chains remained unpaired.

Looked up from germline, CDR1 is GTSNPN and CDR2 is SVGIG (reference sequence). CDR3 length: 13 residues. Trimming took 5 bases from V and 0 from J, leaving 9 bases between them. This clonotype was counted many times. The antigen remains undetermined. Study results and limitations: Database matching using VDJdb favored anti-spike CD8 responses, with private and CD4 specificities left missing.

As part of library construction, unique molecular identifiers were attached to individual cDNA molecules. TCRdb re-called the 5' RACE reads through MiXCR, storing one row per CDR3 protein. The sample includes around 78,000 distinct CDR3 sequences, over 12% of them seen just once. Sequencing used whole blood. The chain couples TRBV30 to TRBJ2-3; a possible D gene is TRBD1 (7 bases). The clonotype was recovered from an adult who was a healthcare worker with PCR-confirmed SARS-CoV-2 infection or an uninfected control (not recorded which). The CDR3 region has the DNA TGTGCCTGGTCAGGGGGGAGCACAGATACGCAGTATTTT. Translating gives CAWSGGSTDTQYF. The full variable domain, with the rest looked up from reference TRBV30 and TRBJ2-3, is SQTIHQWPATLVQPVGSPLSLECTVEGTSNPNLYWYRQAAGRGLQLLFYSVGIGQISSEVPQNLSASRPQDRQFILSSKKLLLSDSGFYLCAWSGGSTDTQYFGPGTRLTVL.